Given below is one T cell receptor (beta chain) in context. This entry is derived from a study of OX40 agonist ivuxolimab in advanced cancers. In the study overall: Patients treated during dose escalation were battling hepatocellular carcinoma, melanoma, renal cell or head and neck cancer.

Repertoires were generated with immunoSEQ multiplex PCR, while TCRdb's copy carries only in-frame clones and drops some. The table includes some 61,000 clones, roughly 90% detected once. The CDR3 length is 13 residues. CDR1 is SGHRS and CDR2 is YFSETQ in the germline V gene. V lost 6 bases to trimming and J lost 2 bases, with 12 bases between them. The sequence was collected from an adult with an advanced solid tumor such as melanoma, head and neck, liver or kidney cancer. The sequencing here drew on CD4+ or CD8+ T cells sorted from blood, taken in a trial of the OX40 agonist ivuxolimab. V usage is TRBV5-1 and J usage is TRBJ2-7; D is possibly TRBD2 (5 bases). The CDR3, as DNA: TGCGCCAGCAAGCTACCCGGGGCCTACGAGCAGTACTTC. Translating gives CASKLPGAYEQYF.